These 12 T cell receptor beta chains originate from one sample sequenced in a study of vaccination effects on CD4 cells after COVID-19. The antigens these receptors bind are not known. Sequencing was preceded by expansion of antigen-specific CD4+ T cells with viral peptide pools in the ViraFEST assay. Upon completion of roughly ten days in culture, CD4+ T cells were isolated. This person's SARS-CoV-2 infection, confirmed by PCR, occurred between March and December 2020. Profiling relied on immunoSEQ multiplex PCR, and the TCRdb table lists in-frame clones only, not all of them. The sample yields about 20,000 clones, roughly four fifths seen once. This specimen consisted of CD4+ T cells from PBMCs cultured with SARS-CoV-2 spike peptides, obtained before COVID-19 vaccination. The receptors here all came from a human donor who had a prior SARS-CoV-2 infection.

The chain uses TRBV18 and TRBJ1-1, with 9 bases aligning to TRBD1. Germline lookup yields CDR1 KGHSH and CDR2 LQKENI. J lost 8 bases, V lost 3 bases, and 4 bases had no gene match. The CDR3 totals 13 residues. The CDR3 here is CASSPWDRAEAFF. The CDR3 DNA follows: TGTGCCAGCTCACCTTGGGACAGGGCGGAAGCTTTCTTT.

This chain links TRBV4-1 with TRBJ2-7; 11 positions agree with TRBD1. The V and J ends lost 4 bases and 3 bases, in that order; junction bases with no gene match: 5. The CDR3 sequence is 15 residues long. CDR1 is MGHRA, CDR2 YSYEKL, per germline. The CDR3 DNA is TGCGCCAGCAGCCTAACCGGGACAGGGGGCTACGAGCAGTACTTC. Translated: CASSLTGTGGYEQYF.

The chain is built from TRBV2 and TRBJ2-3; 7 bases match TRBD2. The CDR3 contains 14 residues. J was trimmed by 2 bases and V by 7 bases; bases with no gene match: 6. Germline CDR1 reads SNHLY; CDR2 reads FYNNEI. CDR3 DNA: TGTGCCAGCAAGGTCGGGGGGTACACAGATACGCAGTATTTT. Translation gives CASKVGGYTDTQYF.

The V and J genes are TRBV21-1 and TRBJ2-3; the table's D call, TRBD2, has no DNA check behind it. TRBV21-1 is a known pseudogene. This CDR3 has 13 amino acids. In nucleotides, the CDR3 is TGTGCCAGCAGCACAAGACTAGCAGGCACGCAGTATTTT. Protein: CASSTRLAGTQYF.

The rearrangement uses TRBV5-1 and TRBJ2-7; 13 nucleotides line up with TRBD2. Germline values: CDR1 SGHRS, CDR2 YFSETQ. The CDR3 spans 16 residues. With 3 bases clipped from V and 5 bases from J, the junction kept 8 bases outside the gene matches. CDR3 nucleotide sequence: TGCGCCAGCAGCTACCCTACTAGCGGGGGGGCCAACGAGCAGTACTTC. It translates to CASSYPTSGGANEQYF.

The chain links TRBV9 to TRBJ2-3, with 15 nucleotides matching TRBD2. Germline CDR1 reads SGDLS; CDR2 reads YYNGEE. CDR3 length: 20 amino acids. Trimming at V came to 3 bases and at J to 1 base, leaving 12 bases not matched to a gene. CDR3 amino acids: CASSASGLAGGEGGTDTQYF. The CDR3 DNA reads TGTGCCAGCAGCGCGAGCGGACTAGCGGGAGGGGAGGGTGGCACAGATACGCAGTATTTT.

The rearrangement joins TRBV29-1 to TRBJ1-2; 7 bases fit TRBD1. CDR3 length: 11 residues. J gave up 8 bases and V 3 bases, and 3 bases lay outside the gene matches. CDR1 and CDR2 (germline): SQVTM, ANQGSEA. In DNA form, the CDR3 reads TGCAGCGTTGAGACAGGGCACGGCTACACCTTC. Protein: CSVETGHGYTF.

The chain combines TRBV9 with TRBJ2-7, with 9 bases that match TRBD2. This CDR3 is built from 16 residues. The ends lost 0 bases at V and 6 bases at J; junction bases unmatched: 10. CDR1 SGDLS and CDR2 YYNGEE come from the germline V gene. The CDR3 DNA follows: TGTGCCAGCAGCGTAGGGATTAGCGGGGGACCCACCGAGCAGTACTTC. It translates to CASSVGISGGPTEQYF.

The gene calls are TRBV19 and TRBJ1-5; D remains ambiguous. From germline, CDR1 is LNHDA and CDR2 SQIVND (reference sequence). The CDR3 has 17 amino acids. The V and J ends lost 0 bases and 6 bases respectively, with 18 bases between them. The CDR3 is CASSIDLVSQVGQPQHF. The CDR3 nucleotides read TGTGCCAGTAGTATAGATTTGGTCTCCCAAGTCGGTCAGCCCCAGCATTTT. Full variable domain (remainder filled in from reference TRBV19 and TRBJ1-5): DGGITQSPKYLFRKEGQNVTLSCEQNLNHDAMYWYRQDPGQGLRLIYYSQIVNDFQKGDIAEGYSVSREKKESFPLTVTSAQKNPTAFYLCASSIDLVSQVGQPQHFGDGTRLSIL.

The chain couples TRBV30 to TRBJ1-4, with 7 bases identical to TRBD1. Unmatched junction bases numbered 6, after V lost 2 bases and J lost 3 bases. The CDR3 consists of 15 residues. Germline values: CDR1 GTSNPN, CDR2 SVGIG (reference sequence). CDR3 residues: CAWSRGGAANEKLFF. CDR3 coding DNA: TGTGCCTGGAGTCGAGGGGGCGCCGCTAATGAAAAACTGTTTTTT.

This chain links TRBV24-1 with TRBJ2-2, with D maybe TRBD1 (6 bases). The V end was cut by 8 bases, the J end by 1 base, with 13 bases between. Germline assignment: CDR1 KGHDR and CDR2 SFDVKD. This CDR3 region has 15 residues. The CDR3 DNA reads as TGTGCCACCAAACCAGGGGCCCAGAACACCGGGGAGCTGTTTTTT. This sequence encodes CATKPGAQNTGELFF.

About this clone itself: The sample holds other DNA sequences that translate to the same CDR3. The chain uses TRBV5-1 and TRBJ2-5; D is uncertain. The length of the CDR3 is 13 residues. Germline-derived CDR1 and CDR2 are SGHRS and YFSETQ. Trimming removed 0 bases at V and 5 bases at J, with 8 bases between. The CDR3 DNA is TGCGCCAGCAGCTTGGAGGGCCGTGAGACCCAGTACTTC. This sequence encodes CASSLEGRETQYF.